The T cell receptor beta chain under discussion was sequenced for a study of blood T cell repertoires in COVID-19 (dated by TCRdb to the early 2020s). The study in broad terms: Samples covering the acute and convalescent phases of COVID-19 were provided by collaborators in the United States, Italy and Spain. The prospective study material was composed of cDNA or gDNA derived from T cells, B-cell-depleted T cells, or PBMCs. Deeply sampled blood TCRbeta repertoires from subjects exposed to, actively infected with, or recovered from COVID-19 were included in the dataset. The repertoires were made available in a free public database intended to serve as a resource for research on the immune response to SARS-CoV-2. Samples came from the ongoing ImmuneRACE study (first 160 participants) plus 1,254 subjects from 6 global collaborators. Nearly every sample came with metadata listing a de-identified subject ID, COVID-19 status, age in years and sex. Where HLA class I and class II types were available, the types were taken from metadata supplied by the sample provider, not from assay-based typing.

The immunoSEQ Assay, a bias-controlled multiplex PCR, was used to amplify TCRbeta CDR3 regions from genomic DNA. From the authors' description of their analysis: The number of nucleated cells in each sample was estimated by amplification of reference gene primers within the assay. To quantify the absolute abundance of each unique TCRbeta CDR3 rearrangement, sequence reads were collapsed and filtered. For each sample, productive Simpson clonality was calculated as the square root of Simpson's diversity index over productive rearrangements. TCRdb obtained this table from immuneACCESS and retained in-frame rearrangements with V and J assigned. These tables miss some clones; where compared with another copy, unresolved V genes account for less than half of the shortfall, and the remainder is unexplained. V and J calls and clone size are as listed in that table; D and trimming were resolved from the DNA. The sample table shows 200,000 to 250,000 clones, and roughly 85% are seen once. The ten largest clones capture 9.5% to 15% of the sample.

The germline V gene gives CDR1 as SGHNT and CDR2 as YENEEA. From its cysteine to its phenylalanine, the CDR3 spans 18 amino acids. Just CDR3 DNA is preserved here, 54 bases in frame from base 1. V loses 1 base at its end and J loses 4 bases; junction bases beyond the gene matches: 13. Remarks on this clone: Its specific antigen is unknown. Base-call qualities are not available, and no considerably larger clone is one nucleotide away.

Overall results and qualifications from the work: The amount of clinical and demographic metadata varied by source and participant and was provided uncurated.

A second Seattle source provided samples from volunteer blood donors who had recovered from COVID-19. Whole blood was collected in K2EDTA tubes by collaborating institutions according to the institutions' own protocols. Collaborator samples were shipped for TCRbeta analysis as frozen whole blood, isolated PBMCs, or DNA extracted from either sample type. Sequenced material: peripheral blood. Recombination joined TRBV11-3 with TRBJ2-1; the central 7 bases match TRBD1. The clonotype comes from a woman aged 18 to 35 who had recovered from COVID-19. The nucleotides are TGTGCCAGCAGCTTAGGGGGACCGAACAGGGGTCCATACAATGAGCAGTTCTTC. Translated, it reads CASSLGGPNRGPYNEQFF.